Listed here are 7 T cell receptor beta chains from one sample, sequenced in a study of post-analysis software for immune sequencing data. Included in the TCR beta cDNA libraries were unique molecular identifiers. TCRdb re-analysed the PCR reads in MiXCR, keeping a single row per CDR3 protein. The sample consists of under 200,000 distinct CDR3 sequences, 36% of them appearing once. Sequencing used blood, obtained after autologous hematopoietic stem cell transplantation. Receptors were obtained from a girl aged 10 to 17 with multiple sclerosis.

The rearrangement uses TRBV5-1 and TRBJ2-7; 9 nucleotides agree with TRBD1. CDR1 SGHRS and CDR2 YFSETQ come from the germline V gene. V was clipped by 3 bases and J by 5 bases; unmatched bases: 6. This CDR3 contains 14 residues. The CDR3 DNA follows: TGCGCCAGCAGCTCCCGGGACAGGGCGCACGAGCAGTACTTC. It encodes CASSSRDRAHEQYF.

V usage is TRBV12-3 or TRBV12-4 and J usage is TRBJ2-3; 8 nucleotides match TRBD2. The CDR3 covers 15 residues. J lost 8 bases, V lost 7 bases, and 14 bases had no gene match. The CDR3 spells CASTSMGTSQGTQYF. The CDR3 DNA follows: TGTGCCAGCACCTCGATGGGGACTAGTCAGGGTACGCAGTATTTT.

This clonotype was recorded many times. The CDR3 is CASSQDLGDNEQFF. The CDR3, as DNA: TGTGCCAGCAGCCAAGATCTAGGGGACAATGAGCAGTTCTTC. The genes are TRBV14 and TRBJ2-1, with D perhaps matching TRBD1 (5 bases). Germline V gene sequence: CDR1 SGHDN, CDR2 FVKESK. The CDR3 loop spans 14 amino acids. V was clipped by 0 bases and J by 5 bases, with 8 bases between them. Based on the CDR3 plus reference TRBV14 and TRBJ2-1, the full variable domain is EAGVTQFPSHSVIEKGQTVTLRCDPISGHDNLYWYRRVMGKEIKFLLHFVKESKQDESGMPNNRFLAERTGGTYSTLKVQPAELEDSGVYFCASSQDLGDNEQFFGPGTRLTVL.

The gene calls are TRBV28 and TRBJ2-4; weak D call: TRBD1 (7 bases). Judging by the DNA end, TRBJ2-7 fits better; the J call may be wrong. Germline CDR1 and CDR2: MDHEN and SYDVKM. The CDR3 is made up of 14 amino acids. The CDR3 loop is CAIHSGGKGYEQYF. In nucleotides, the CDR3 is TGTGCCATCCACTCAGGGGGGAAGGGCTACGAGCAGTACTTC.

The CDR3, as DNA: TGCGCCAGCAGCTTTGGCCCCAGGGGCACAGATACGCAGTATTTT. Translation gives CASSFGPRGTDTQYF. The genes are TRBV5-1 and TRBJ2-3, with D possibly being TRBD1 (5 bases). The CDR3 is made up of 15 amino acids. V was clipped by 2 bases and J by 1 base, with 11 bases between them. Germline lookup yields CDR1 SGHRS and CDR2 YFSETQ.

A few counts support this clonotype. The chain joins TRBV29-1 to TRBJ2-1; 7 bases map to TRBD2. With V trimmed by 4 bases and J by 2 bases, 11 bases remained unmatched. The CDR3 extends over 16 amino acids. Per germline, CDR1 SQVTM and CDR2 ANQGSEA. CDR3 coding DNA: TGCAGCGTTGTGTCCCGACTAGCTCACCCCTACAATGAGCAGTTCTTC. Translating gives CSVVSRLAHPYNEQFF.

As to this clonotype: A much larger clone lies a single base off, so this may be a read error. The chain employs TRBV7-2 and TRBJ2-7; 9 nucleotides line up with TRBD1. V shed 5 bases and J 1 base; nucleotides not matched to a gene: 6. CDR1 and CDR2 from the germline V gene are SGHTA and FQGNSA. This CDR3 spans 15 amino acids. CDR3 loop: CASSADRGASYEQYF. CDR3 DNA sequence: TGTGCCAGCAGCGCGGACAGGGGAGCTTCCTACGAGCAGTACTTC.